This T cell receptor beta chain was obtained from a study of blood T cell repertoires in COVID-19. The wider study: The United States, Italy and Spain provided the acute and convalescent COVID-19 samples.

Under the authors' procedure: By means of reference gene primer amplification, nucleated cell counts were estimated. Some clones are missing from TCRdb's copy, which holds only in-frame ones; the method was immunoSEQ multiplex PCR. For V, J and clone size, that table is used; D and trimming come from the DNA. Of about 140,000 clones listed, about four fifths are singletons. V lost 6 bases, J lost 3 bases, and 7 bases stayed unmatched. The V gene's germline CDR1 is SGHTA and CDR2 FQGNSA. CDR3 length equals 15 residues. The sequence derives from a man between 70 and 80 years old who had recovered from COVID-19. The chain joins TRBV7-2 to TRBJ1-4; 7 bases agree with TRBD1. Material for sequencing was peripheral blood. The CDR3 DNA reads TGTGCCAGCAGTGATACCACAGGGGCTAATGAAAAACTGTTTTTT. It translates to CASSDTTGANEKLFF.